Below are 16 T cell receptor beta chains sequenced from a single sample in a study of beta chain features in type 1 diabetes. General observations from the study: TCRB CDR3s were moderately but significantly shorter in Type 1 diabetes patients in all four CD4+ subsets.

Expressed TCRB transcripts were sequenced because the entire RNA isolate underwent reverse transcription. Assay used: immunoSEQ multiplex PCR; TCRdb lists only in-frame clones, some missing. This sample has hundreds of thousands of clones, with around 15% found just once. For these TCRs, the target antigens are not known. The specimen was naive CD4+ T cells from blood. The source of these receptors is a man aged 18 to 35 with type 1 diabetes.

In DNA, the CDR3 is TGTGCCAGCGGGGAACATAGCTTTAGCTCCTACGAGCAGTACTTC. This codes for CASGEHSFSSYEQYF. V usage is TRBV6-1 and J usage is TRBJ2-7, with D uncertain. Germline loops: CDR1 MNHNS, CDR2 SASEGT. Trimming removed 8 bases at V and 0 bases at J, with 17 bases between. The CDR3 runs 15 residues.

The chain has TRBV4-1 and TRBJ1-1; TRBD1 agrees at 8 bases. From germline, CDR1 is MGHRA and CDR2 YSYEKL. V was pared by 1 base and J by 7 bases, with 5 bases of the junction left unmatched. The CDR3 consists of 14 residues. The CDR3, as DNA: TGCGCCAGCAGCCAAGGCCGGACAGGGCTTGAAGCTTTCTTT. Amino acid sequence: CASSQGRTGLEAFF.

This sequence joins TRBV5-6 and TRBJ1-5; no reliable D call. The CDR3 has 14 residues. The germline V and J ends were trimmed by 1 base and 1 base, with 6 bases remaining between them. Germline V gives CDR1 SGHDT, CDR2 YYEEEE. The CDR3 here is CASSLLSSNQPQHF. The DNA of the CDR3 is TGTGCCAGCAGCTTGCTCTCCAGCAATCAGCCCCAGCATTTT.

This chain links TRBV5-1 with TRBJ1-5; D remains ambiguous. Germline CDR1 SGHRS, CDR2 YFSETQ. V lost 0 bases and J 5 bases, leaving 12 bases between the germline ends. This CDR3 comprises 15 residues. For the CDR3, the DNA is TGCGCCAGCAGCTTGGATTCAGGAGGCGATCAGCCCCAGCATTTT. It is translated as CASSLDSGGDQPQHF. Full variable domain (remainder filled in from reference TRBV5-1 and TRBJ1-5): KAGVTQTPRYLIKTRGQQVTLSCSPISGHRSVSWYQQTPGQGLQFLFEYFSETQRNKGNFPGRFSGRQFSNSRSEMNVSTLELGDSALYLCASSLDSGGDQPQHFGDGTRLSIL.

The rearrangement uses TRBV27 and TRBJ2-6; maybe TRBD1 (6 bases). Germline V gene lookup returns CDR1 MNHEY and CDR2 SMNVEV (reference sequence). The ends were cut back, 6 bases at V and 2 bases at J, with 17 bases in the middle. The CDR3 contains 17 residues. The CDR3 is CASSIHGTTAGANVLTF. The CDR3 DNA follows: TGTGCCAGCAGCATACACGGGACAACGGCTGGGGCCAACGTCCTGACTTTC.

The rearrangement uses TRBV7-9 and TRBJ2-3, with TRBD1 identical over 9 bases. This CDR3 spans 15 amino acids. Germline CDR1 is SEHNR and CDR2 is FQNEAQ (reference sequence). V lost 5 bases, J lost 5 bases, and 8 bases stayed unmatched. CDR3 sequence (DNA): TGTGCCAGCAGCGAACTGACAGGGGGAGGAGATACGCAGTATTTT. Encoded protein: CASSELTGGGDTQYF.

This clone was seen more than once but under ten times. V is TRBV4-1 and J is TRBJ1-5, with TRBD1 matching 10 bases. Looked up from germline, CDR1 is MGHRA and CDR2 is YSYEKL. The CDR3 covers 15 residues. V was pared by 1 base and J by 7 bases, with 4 bases of the junction left unmatched. The CDR3 is CASSQGQGALQPQHF. The CDR3 nucleotides are TGCGCCAGCAGCCAAGGACAGGGGGCTTTGCAGCCCCAGCATTTT.

This chain connects TRBV19 to TRBJ1-1; a weak D match, TRBD1 (5 bases). CDR3 size: 13 residues. V gave up 6 bases and J gave up 3 bases, with 11 bases separating them. In germline, CDR1 is LNHDA, CDR2 SQIVND (reference sequence). In DNA, the CDR3 is TGTGCCAGTAGCCCAGGGAGGCACACTGAAGCTTTCTTT. Amino acids: CASSPGRHTEAFF.

Turning to this clone: Within the sample, other DNA sequences also encode this same CDR3. The rearrangement joins TRBV4-1 to TRBJ1-6, with 9 bases aligning to TRBD1. Germline CDR1 MGHRA, CDR2 YSYEKL. CDR3 length equals 14 residues. V was clipped by 4 bases and J by 7 bases; unmatched bases: 2. The CDR3 is CASSPGTGNSPLHF. DNA for the CDR3: TGCGCCAGCAGCCCTGGGACAGGGAATTCACCCCTCCACTTT.

The chain carries TRBV6-1 and TRBJ1-1; D not resolved. From germline, CDR1 is MNHNS and CDR2 SASEGT. The length of the CDR3 is 12 residues. Trimming removed 5 bases at V and 1 base at J, with 5 bases between. The CDR3 is CASSKTNTEAFF. DNA of the CDR3: TGTGCCAGCAGTAAGACGAACACTGAAGCTTTCTTT.

CDR3 bases: TGTGCCAGCAGCCCCAGGCCGGGGGGGTTCACGGGCAATGAGCAGTTCTTC. Its translation: CASSPRPGGFTGNEQFF. The J gene is TRBJ2-1, the V gene TRBV25-1; TRBD2 matches 8 bases. CDR1 and CDR2 (germline): MGHDK, SYGVNS. V dropped 6 bases and J dropped 6; count of bases not matched to a gene: 16. The CDR3 runs 17 residues.

The V call is TRBV2, the J call TRBJ1-1; maybe TRBD1 (6 bases). Germline V gene data show CDR1 as SNHLY and CDR2 as FYNNEI. V lost 5 bases, J lost 2 bases, and 21 bases lay in between. The CDR3 runs to 17 residues. This CDR3 is CASSSRGYRVENTEAFF. CDR3 sequence (DNA): TGTGCCAGCAGTTCGCGGGGGTACAGGGTGGAAAACACTGAAGCTTTCTTT. Filled out from reference TRBV2 and TRBJ1-1, the complete variable domain reads EPEVTQTPSHQVTQMGQEVILRCVPISNHLYFYWYRQILGQKVEFLVSFYNNEISEKSEIFDDQFSVERPDGSNFTLKIRSTKLEDSAMYFCASSSRGYRVENTEAFFGQGTRLTVV.

The J gene is TRBJ1-1, the V gene TRBV10-3; maybe TRBD1 (6 bases). The CDR3 covers 13 residues. V shed 3 bases and J shed 5 bases, with 10 bases lying between them. Germline V CDR1 and CDR2: ENHRY, SYGVKD. The CDR3: CAISEKRGTEAFF. The DNA for the CDR3 is TGTGCCATCAGTGAAAAAAGGGGGACTGAAGCTTTCTTT.

The chain links TRBV20-1 to TRBJ2-7, with D tentatively TRBD2 (5 bases). This CDR3 is built from 10 residues. Germline CDR1 is DFQATT and CDR2 is SNEGSKA (reference sequence). The V gene lost 7 bases and the J gene lost 4 bases, with 8 bases spanning the gap. Here the CDR3 DNA reads TGCAGTGTCCTAGCTTACGAGCAGTACTTC. Protein: CSVLAYEQYF.

The chain links TRBV2 to TRBJ2-1, with 9 bases matching TRBD1. V shed 7 bases, J shed 2 bases, and the junction held 6 bases outside the gene matches. The germline CDR1 and CDR2 sequences are SNHLY and FYNNEI. The CDR3 contains 15 residues. The CDR3 DNA sequence: TGTGCCAGCATCTCAGGGACAGGGCCCTACAATGAGCAGTTCTTC. Its protein product is CASISGTGPYNEQFF.

V and J are TRBV2 and TRBJ2-3; D is uncertain. CDR1 is SNHLY and CDR2 is FYNNEI in the germline V gene. The CDR3 totals 14 residues. V was cut by 4 bases and J by 0 bases, with 8 bases left in between. The CDR3 DNA reads TGTGCCAGCAGTGGTATTACGAGCACAGATACGCAGTATTTT. It translates to CASSGITSTDTQYF.